A selection of T cell receptor beta chains follows, all from one sample in a study of T cell repertoires in cytomegalovirus infection. Antigens for these TCRs are unknown. TCRdb reprocessed the reads with MiXCR, giving one entry per CDR3 protein. The sample lists nearly 700,000 distinct CDR3 sequences; around 32% were seen once. Sequenced here: cultured PBMCs, sampled from culture after CMV antigen stimulation. The source is a human donor in good health (CMV status not recorded). Some clones in this sample may be carry-over from other donors' samples. CDR3s include the opening cysteine and the closing phenylalanine or tryptophan. A D gene is named only where the DNA matches it firmly. Rows give clone size only sometimes, using once, few, many, or a class for an expanded clone.

CDR3 DNA	CDR3 protein	D gene	V gene	clone size	J gene
TGTGCCACCAGCAGAGAGACCGGGTCAATGAGCTCCTACGAGCAGTACTTC	CATSRETGSMSSYEQYF	NA	TRBV15	few	TRBJ2-7
TGCGCCAGCAGCTTGGAGGTGGGGTGGCGAGAGACCCAGTACTTC	CASSLEVGWRETQYF	NA	TRBV5-1	few	TRBJ2-5
TGCGCCAGCAGCCCCACTAGCGGGAGTGTCAACGAGCAGTACTTC	CASSPTSGSVNEQYF	TRBD2	TRBV5-1	NA	TRBJ2-7
TGTGCCAGCAGCTTATACGGGGGGTACAATCAGCCCCAGCATTTT	CASSLYGGYNQPQHF	NA	TRBV7-2	few	TRBJ1-5
TGCGCCAGCAGCAGCGGAACAACTTACAATGAGCAGTTCTTC	CASSSGTTYNEQFF	NA	TRBV4-1	NA	TRBJ2-1
TGTGCCAGCAGTAGTTACGTGGATGAAAAACTGTTTTTT	CASSSYVDEKLFF	NA	TRBV27	few	TRBJ1-4
TGCGCCAGCAGCCAAGATGTTAGCCCTAAACCCCAGCATTTT	CASSQDVSPKPQHF	NA	TRBV4-1	NA	TRBJ1-5
TGTGCCAGCAGTTTAGGGGGACAGGTAAATCAGCCCCAGCATTTT	CASSLGGQVNQPQHF	TRBD1	TRBV12-3/TRBV12-4	NA	TRBJ1-5
TGTGCCAGCAGCTTAGACCGGACAGGACCATTGGACTACGAGCAGTACTTC	CASSLDRTGPLDYEQYF	TRBD1	TRBV7-8	few	TRBJ2-7
TGTGCCAGCAGCGAGGGGACAGGGCCGGATGAGCAGTTCTTC	CASSEGTGPDEQFF	TRBD1	TRBV9	few	TRBJ2-1
TGTGCCAGCAGCCGGACGTCTTCATCTGGAAACACCATATATTTT	CASSRTSSSGNTIYF	NA	TRBV3-1	NA	TRBJ1-3
TGTGCCAGCAGCTCCCAGCGCATTCAGTACTTC	CASSSQRIQYF	NA	TRBV7-2	few	TRBJ2-4
TGTGCCAGCGCTGGGGGGCTAGTGGACTACGAGCAGTACTTC	CASAGGLVDYEQYF	NA	TRBV7-9	few	TRBJ2-7
TGTGCCAGCTCACCGTCCCAACGCTCCTACAATGAGCAGTTCTTC	CASSPSQRSYNEQFF	NA	TRBV18	NA	TRBJ2-1
TGTGCCAGCAGGGTGGAGGGGGAGCCCCTCCACTTT	CASRVEGEPLHF	NA	TRBV27	NA	TRBJ1-6
TGTGCCAGCAGCTTAGGGAATGGACGGGTTGGTTCACCCCTCCACTTT	CASSLGNGRVGSPLHF	NA	TRBV7-8	NA	TRBJ1-6
TGTGCCAGCAGTTGGGGAAGGGAGGGGTATACCAATAGCAATCAGCCCCAGCATTTT	CASSWGREGYTNSNQPQHF	NA	TRBV27	NA	TRBJ1-5
TGCAGTGCTAGTTCTGGAGGAAATGAGCAGTTCTTC	CSASSGGNEQFF	NA	TRBV20-1	few	TRBJ2-1
TGTGCCAGCAGCGCCGTAGCGGGAGCCAATGAGCAGTTCTTC	CASSAVAGANEQFF	TRBD2	TRBV9	NA	TRBJ2-1